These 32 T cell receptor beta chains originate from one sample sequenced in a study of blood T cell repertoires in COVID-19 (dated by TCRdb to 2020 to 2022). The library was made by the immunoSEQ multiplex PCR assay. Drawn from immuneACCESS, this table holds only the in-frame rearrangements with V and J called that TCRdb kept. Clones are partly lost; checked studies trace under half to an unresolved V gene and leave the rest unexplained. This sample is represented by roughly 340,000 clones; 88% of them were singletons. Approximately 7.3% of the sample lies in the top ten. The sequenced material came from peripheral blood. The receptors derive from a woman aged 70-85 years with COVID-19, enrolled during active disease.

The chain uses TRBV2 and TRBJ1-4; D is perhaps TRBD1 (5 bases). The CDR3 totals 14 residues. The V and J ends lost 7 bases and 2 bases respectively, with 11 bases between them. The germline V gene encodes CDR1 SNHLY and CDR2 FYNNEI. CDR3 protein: CASKIRQTNEKLFF. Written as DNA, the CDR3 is TGTGCCAGCAAGATTCGACAGACTAATGAAAAACTGTTTTTT.

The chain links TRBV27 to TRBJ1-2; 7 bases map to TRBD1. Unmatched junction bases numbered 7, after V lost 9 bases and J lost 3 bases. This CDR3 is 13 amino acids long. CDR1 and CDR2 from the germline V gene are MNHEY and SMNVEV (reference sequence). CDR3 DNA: TGTGCCAGTCGAAAGGGGGCTTACTATGGCTACACCTTC. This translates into CASRKGAYYGYTF.

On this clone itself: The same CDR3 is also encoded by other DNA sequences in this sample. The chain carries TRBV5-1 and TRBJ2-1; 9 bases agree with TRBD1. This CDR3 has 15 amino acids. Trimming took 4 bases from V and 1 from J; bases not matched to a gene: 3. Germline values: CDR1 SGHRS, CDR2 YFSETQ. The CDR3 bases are TGCGCCAGCAGCCCGGGACAGGGATCCTACAATGAGCAGTTCTTC. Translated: CASSPGQGSYNEQFF. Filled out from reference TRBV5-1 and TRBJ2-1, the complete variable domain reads KAGVTQTPRYLIKTRGQQVTLSCSPISGHRSVSWYQQTPGQGLQFLFEYFSETQRNKGNFPGRFSGRQFSNSRSEMNVSTLELGDSALYLCASSPGQGSYNEQFFGPGTRLTVL.

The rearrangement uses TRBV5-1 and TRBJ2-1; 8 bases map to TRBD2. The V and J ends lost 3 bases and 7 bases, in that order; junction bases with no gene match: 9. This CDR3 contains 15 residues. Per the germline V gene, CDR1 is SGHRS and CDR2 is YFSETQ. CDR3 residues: CASSSVAGGMNEQFF. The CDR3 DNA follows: TGCGCCAGCAGCTCCGTCGCGGGGGGCATGAATGAGCAGTTCTTC.

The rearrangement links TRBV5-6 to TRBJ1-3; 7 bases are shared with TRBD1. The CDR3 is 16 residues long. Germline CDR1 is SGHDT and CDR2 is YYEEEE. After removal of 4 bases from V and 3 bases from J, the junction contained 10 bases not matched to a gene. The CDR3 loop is CASSPIDRAGGNTIYF. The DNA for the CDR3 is TGTGCCAGCAGCCCCATCGACAGGGCGGGTGGAAACACCATATATTTT.

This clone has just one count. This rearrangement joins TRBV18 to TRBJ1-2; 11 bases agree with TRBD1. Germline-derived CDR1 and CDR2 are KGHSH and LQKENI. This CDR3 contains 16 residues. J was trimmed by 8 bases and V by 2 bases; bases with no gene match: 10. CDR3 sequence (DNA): TGTGCCAGCTCACCAACGGGACAGGGGGGTATAAGCGGCTACACCTTC. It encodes CASSPTGQGGISGYTF.

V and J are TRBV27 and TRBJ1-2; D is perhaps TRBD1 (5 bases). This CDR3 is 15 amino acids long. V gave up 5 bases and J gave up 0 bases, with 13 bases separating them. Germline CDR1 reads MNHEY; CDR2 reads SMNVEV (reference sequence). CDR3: CASSQTVSPNYGYTF. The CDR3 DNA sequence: TGTGCCAGCAGTCAGACAGTGAGCCCTAACTATGGCTACACCTTC.

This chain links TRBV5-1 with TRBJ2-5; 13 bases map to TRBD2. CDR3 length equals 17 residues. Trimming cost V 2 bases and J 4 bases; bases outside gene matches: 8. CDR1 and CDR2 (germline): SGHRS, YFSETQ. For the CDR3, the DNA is TGCGCCAGCAGCTTCGATACTAGCGGGGGGGCCGCAGAGACCCAGTACTTC. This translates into CASSFDTSGGAAETQYF.

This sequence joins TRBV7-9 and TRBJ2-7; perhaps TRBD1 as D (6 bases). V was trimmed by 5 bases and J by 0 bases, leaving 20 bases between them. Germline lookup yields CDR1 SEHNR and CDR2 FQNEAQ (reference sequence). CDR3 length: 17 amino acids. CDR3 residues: CASSPQGQGYSSYEQYF. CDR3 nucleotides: TGTGCCAGCAGCCCCCAGGGGCAGGGGTACAGCTCCTACGAGCAGTACTTC.

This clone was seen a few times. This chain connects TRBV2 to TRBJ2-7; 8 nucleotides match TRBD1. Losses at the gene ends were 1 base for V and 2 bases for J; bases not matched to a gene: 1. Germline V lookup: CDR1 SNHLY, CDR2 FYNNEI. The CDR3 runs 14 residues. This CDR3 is CASSEEDRAYEQYF. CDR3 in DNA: TGTGCCAGCAGTGAAGAGGACAGGGCCTACGAGCAGTACTTC.

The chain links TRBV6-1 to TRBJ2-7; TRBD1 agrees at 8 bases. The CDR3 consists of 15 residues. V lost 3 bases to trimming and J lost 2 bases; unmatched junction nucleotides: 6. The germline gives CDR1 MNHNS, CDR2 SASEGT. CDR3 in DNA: TGTGCCAGCAGTGATGGGCCGGGACAGGCCTACGAGCAGTACTTC. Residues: CASSDGPGQAYEQYF.

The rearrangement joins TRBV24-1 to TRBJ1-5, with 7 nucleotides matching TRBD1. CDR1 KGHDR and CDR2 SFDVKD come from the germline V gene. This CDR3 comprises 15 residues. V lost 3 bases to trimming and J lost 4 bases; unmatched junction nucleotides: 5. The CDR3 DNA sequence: TGTGCCACCAGTGATGAGGGGGCTTTAAATCAGCCCCAGCATTTT. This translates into CATSDEGALNQPQHF.

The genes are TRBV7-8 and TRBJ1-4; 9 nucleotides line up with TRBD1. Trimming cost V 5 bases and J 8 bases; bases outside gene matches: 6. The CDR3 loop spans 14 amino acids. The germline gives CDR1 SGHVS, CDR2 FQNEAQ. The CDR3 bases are TGTGCCAGCAGCCGCTGGACAGGGGACGAAAAACTGTTTTTT. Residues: CASSRWTGDEKLFF.

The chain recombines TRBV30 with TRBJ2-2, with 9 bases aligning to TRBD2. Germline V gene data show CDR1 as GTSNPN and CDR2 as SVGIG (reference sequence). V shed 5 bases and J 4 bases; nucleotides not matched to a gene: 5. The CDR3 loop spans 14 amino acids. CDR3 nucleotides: TGTGCCTGGGGGCGGGGGGGCCGCACCGGGGAGCTGTTTTTT. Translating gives CAWGRGGRTGELFF.

CDR3 bases: TGCAGCGTTGAGGACCTCGAAGCGGGGGGGAGCTACAATGAGCAGTTCTTC. This gives the protein CSVEDLEAGGSYNEQFF. This chain joins TRBV29-1 and TRBJ2-1; 10 bases map to TRBD2. The germline V gene has CDR1 SQVTM and CDR2 ANQGSEA. Unmatched junction bases numbered 11, after V lost 3 bases and J lost 3 bases. This CDR3 spans 17 amino acids.

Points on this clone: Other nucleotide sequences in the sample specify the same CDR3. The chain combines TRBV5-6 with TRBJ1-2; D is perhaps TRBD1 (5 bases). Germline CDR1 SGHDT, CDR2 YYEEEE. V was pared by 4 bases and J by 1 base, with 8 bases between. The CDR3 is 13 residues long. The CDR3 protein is CASSLDSNYGYTF. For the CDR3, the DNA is TGTGCCAGCAGCCTAGACAGTAACTATGGCTACACCTTC. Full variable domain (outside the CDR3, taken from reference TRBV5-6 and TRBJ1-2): DAGVTQSPTHLIKTRGQQVTLRCSPKSGHDTVSWYQQALGQGPQFIFQYYEEEERQRGNFPDRFSGHQFPNYSSELNVNALLLGDSALYLCASSLDSNYGYTFGSGTRLTVV.

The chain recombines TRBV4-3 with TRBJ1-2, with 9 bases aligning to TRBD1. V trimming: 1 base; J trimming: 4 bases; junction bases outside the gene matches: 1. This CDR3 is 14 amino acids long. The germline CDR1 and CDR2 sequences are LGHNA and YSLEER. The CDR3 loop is CASSQGTGVYGYTF. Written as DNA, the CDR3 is TGCGCCAGCAGCCAAGGGACAGGGGTCTATGGCTACACCTTC.

The CDR3: CASSQVSGLGNTIYF. CDR3 bases: TGCGCCAGCAGCCAAGTCTCGGGGTTAGGAAACACCATATATTTT. The chain links TRBV4-1 to TRBJ1-3; D uncertain. Germline V gene data show CDR1 as MGHRA and CDR2 as YSYEKL. Trimming pared 1 base from V and 4 bases from J, leaving 11 bases between. The CDR3 is 15 residues long.

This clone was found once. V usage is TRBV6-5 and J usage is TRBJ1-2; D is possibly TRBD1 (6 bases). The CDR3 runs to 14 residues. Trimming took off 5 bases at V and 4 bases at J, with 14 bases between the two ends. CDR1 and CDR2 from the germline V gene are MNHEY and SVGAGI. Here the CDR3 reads CASSQRGGIYGYTF. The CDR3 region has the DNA TGTGCCAGCAGTCAGAGAGGGGGTATCTATGGCTACACCTTC.

The CDR3 reads CASSYEGTEAFF. As DNA, the CDR3 is TGTGCCAGCAGCTACGAGGGCACTGAAGCTTTCTTT. This chain links TRBV7-9 with TRBJ1-1; D not certain. CDR3 length equals 12 residues. V lost 4 bases, J lost 4 bases, and 7 bases lay in between. Per germline, CDR1 SEHNR and CDR2 FQNEAQ (reference sequence).

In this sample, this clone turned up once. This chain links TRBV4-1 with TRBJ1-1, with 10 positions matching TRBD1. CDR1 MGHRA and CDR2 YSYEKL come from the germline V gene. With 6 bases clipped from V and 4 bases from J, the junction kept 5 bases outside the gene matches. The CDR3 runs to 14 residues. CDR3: CASSTGTGVTEAFF. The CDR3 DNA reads TGCGCCAGCAGTACCGGGACAGGGGTCACTGAAGCTTTCTTT.

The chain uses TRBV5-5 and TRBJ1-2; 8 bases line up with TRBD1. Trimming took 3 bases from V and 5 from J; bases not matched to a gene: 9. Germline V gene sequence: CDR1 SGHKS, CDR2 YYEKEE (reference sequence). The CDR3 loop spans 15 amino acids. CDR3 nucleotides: TGTGCCAGCAGCTCTCTGGGACAGGCAAAATATGGCTACACCTTC. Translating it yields CASSSLGQAKYGYTF.

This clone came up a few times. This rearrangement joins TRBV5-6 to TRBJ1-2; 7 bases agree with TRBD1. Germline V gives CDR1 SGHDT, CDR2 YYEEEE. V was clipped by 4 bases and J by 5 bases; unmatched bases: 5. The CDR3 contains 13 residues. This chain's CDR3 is CASSPRTGYGYTF. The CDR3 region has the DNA TGTGCCAGCAGCCCAAGGACAGGTTATGGCTACACCTTC.

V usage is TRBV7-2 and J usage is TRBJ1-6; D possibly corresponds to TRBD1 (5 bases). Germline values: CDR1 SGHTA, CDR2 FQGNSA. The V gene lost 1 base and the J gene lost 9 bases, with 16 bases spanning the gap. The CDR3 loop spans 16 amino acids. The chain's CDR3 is CASSLESGVGFSPLHF. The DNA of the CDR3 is TGTGCCAGCAGCTTAGAATCGGGGGTCGGGTTTTCACCCCTCCACTTT.

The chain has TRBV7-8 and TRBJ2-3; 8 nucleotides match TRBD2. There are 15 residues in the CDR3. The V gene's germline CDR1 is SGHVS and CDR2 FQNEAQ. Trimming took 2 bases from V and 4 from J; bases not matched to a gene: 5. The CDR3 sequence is CASSLIAGRSDTQYF. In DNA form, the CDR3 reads TGTGCCAGCAGCTTAATAGCGGGGAGGTCAGATACGCAGTATTTT.

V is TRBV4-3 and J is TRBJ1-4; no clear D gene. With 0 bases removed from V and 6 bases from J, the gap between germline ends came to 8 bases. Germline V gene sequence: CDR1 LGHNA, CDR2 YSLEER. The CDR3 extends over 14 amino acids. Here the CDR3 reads CASSQEIGDEKLFF. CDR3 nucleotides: TGCGCCAGCAGCCAAGAAATCGGTGATGAAAAACTGTTTTTT.

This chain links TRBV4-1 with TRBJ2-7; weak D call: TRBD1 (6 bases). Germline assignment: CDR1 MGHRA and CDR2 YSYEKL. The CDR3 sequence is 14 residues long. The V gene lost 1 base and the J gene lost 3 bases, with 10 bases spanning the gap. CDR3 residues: CASSQGGQGYEQYF. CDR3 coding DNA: TGCGCCAGCAGCCAAGGGGGACAAGGCTACGAGCAGTACTTC.

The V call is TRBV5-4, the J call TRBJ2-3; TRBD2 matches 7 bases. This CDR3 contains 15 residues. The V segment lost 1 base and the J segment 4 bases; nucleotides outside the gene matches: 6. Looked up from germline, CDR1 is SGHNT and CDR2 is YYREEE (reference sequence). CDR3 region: CASSLLGLVADTQYF. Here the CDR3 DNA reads TGTGCCAGCAGCTTGTTAGGACTAGTGGCAGATACGCAGTATTTT.

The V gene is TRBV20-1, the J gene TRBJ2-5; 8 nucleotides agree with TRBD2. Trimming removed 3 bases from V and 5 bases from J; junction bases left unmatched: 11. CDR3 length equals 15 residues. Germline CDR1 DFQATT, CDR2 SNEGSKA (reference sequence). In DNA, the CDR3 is TGCAGTGCTAGTTCAACGGGGGGGATTGGGGAGACCCAGTACTTC. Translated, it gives CSASSTGGIGETQYF.

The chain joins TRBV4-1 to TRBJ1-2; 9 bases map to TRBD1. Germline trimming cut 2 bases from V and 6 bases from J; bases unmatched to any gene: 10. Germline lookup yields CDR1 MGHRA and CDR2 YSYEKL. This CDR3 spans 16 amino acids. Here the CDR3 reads CASSQRGTGNAHGYTF. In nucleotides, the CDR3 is TGCGCCAGCAGCCAAAGGGGGACAGGGAATGCGCATGGCTACACCTTC.

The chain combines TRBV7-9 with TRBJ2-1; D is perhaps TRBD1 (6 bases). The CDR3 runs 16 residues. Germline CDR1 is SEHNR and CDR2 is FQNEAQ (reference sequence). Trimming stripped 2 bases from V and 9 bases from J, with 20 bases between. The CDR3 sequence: CASSLPRDTGRPEQFF. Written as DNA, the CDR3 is TGTGCCAGCAGCTTACCGCGTGACACAGGGCGACCTGAGCAGTTCTTC.

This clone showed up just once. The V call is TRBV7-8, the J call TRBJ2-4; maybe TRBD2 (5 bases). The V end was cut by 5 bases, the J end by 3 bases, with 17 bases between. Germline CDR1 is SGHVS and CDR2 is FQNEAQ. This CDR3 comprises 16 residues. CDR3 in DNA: TGTGCCAGCAGCCGAGCGGCGGCCTCGGGCAAAAACATTCAGTACTTC. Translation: CASSRAAASGKNIQYF.